This T cell receptor (beta chain) was identified during a study of shared clonotypes between healthy human individuals. Only in-frame clones appear in the TCRdb table, and some are missing; sequencing was by immunoSEQ multiplex PCR. The sample includes some 1 million clones, roughly 75% seen only once; the top ten take over 1.3%. Donors comprised only Caucasian adults living in Nashville, Tennessee. The germline CDR1 and CDR2 sequences are SGHRS and YFSETQ. This CDR3 comprises 15 residues. V trimming: 4 bases; J trimming: 7 bases; junction bases outside the gene matches: 7. This clone was picked up a small number of times.

The chain employs TRBV5-1 and TRBJ2-1; 11 nucleotides match TRBD2. Sequenced sample: memory CD4+ T cells sorted from blood. Indicated subset: CD45RA-negative fraction. The origin of this receptor is a man aged 18 to 29 in good health. For the CDR3, the DNA is TGCGCCAGCAGCGCCACTAGCGGGGGCCTTAATGAGCAGTTCTTC. It specifies CASSATSGGLNEQFF.